The rows below give T cell receptor beta chains drawn from one sample of a study of regulatory T cells in long-lasting Graves disease. Each CDR3 protein gets one entry after TCRdb re-called the multiplex PCR reads with MiXCR. The sample holds 350,000 to 550,000 distinct CDR3 sequences, about 15% seen once. These records were also assigned to another study, of T cells in Graves' hyperthyroidism and ophthalmopathy.

The specimen comprised peripheral blood mononuclear cells (PBMCs), sampled at new diagnosis, from a patient treated with antithyroid drugs. These receptors all stem from a woman aged 25-40 years with Graves disease. Both conserved end residues are part of each CDR3. A D gene is named only where the DNA matches it firmly. Only part of the rows carry a size: once, few, many, or a class if the clone is expanded.

>-|TRBJ2-5|TRBV12-3/TRBV12-4|many
TGTGCCAGCAGTTTAGGGGAACACTCGCAAGAGACCCAGTACTTC
CASSLGEHSQETQYF
>-|TRBJ1-5|TRBV28|-
TGTGCCAGCAGTTTAGCGCTCCCAGGGACGGAGAGAGGATATAGCCATCAGCCCCAGCATTTT
CASSLALPGTERGYSHQPQHF
>-|TRBJ2-5|TRBV24-1|-
TGTGCCACCAGTGAACCACCAGAAGAGACCCAGTACTTC
CATSEPPEETQYF
>TRBD1|TRBJ2-1|TRBV12-5|few
TGTGCTAGTGGCCCTCTCGACAGGGGGGAGCAGTTCTTC
CASGPLDRGEQFF
>TRBD1|TRBJ2-7|TRBV6-9|-
TGTGCCAGCAGTTACCAGACAGGGGGCAAGTACGAGCAGTACTTC
CASSYQTGGKYEQYF
>TRBD2|TRBJ2-1|TRBV12-3/TRBV12-4|-
TGTGCCAGCACCCTGGGGGGGAGACTAGCGGGAGGGGGTAATGAGCAGTTCTTC
CASTLGGRLAGGGNEQFF
>TRBD2|TRBJ2-1|TRBV20-1|-
TGCAGTGCCAAAACTATAGCGGGAGCCTACAATGAGCAGTTCTTC
CSAKTIAGAYNEQFF
>-|TRBJ2-1|TRBV7-6|many
TGTGCCAGCAGCTTAGCGCTGCCCTTCTCCTACAATGAGCAGTTCTTC
CASSLALPFSYNEQFF
>-|TRBJ2-1|TRBV11-3|many
TGTGCCAGCAGCTTACCCATTTGGGGGGATGAGCAGTTCTTC
CASSLPIWGDEQFF
>-|TRBJ1-2|TRBV10-3|many
TGTGCCATCAGTGTTGGAGGAGGAACAGGAGGATTTAACTATGGCTACACCTTC
CAISVGGGTGGFNYGYTF
>-|TRBJ2-1|TRBV7-9|many
TGTGCCAGCAGCTTTGTCGGGGACAATGAGCAGTTCTTC
CASSFVGDNEQFF
>-|TRBJ1-3|TRBV20-1|-
TGCAGTGCCGGGGGGCCCTCTGGAAACACCATATATTTT
CSAGGPSGNTIYF
>TRBD2|TRBJ2-3|TRBV5-6|-
TGTGCCAGCAGCCGGGACGGGAGGAGCACAGATACGCAGTATTTT
CASSRDGRSTDTQYF
>-|TRBJ2-6|TRBV3-1|few
TGTGCCAGCAGCCAAGCTCGCCTGGGGGCTGGGGCCAACGTCCTGACTTTC
CASSQARLGAGANVLTF
>TRBD1|TRBJ2-2|TRBV19|-
TGTGCCAGTAGTCCTCGGACAGGGAGGTTGACGAACACCGGGGAGCTGTTTTTT
CASSPRTGRLTNTGELFF
>TRBD1|TRBJ1-5|TRBV7-2|many
TGTGCCAGCAGCCTCGGGGGGAGGCTGGACAGGGCGTTCAATCAGCCCCAGCATTTT
CASSLGGRLDRAFNQPQHF
>TRBD2|TRBJ2-1|TRBV9|few
TGTGCCAGCAGCGCGAAGCCAGGACTAGCGGGGCGGGGTGAGCAGTTCTTC
CASSAKPGLAGRGEQFF
>TRBD1|TRBJ1-4|TRBV2|many
TGTGCCAGCGGGGGACAGGAACTGTTTTTT
CASGGQELFF
>-|TRBJ2-7|TRBV10-2|few
TGCGCCAGCAGTGAGACCGCTATATCGGACGAGCAGTACTTC
CASSETAISDEQYF